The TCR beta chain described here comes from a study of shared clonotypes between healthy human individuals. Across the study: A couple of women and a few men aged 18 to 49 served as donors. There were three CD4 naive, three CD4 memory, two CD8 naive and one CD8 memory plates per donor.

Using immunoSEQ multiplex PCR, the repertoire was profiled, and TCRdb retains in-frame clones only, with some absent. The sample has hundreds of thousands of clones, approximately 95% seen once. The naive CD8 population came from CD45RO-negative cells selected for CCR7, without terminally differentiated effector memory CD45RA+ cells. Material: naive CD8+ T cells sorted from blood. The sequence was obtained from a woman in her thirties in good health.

The CDR3 reads CASRKAYSNQPQHF. DNA for the CDR3: TGTGCCAGCAGAAAAGCCTATAGCAATCAGCCCCAGCATTTT. This sequence joins TRBV28 and TRBJ1-5; D not resolved. The V gene's germline CDR1 is MDHEN and CDR2 SYDVKM. The CDR3 is 14 residues long. Trimming shortened V by 6 bases and J by 0 bases, and 9 bases separated the two germline ends. Drawing the rest from reference TRBV28 and TRBJ1-5, the complete variable domain is DVKVTQSSRYLVKRTGEKVFLECVQDMDHENMFWYRQDPGLGLRLIYFSYDVKMKEKGDIPEGYSVSREKKERFSLILESASTNQTSMYLCASRKAYSNQPQHFGDGTRLSIL.